The 32 T cell receptor beta chains presented below share a single source sample, sequenced in a study of T cell clonality in common variable immunodeficiency. Produced via immunoSEQ multiplex PCR; TCRdb's table is partial and in-frame only. Singletons are absent from the sample, which has some 45,000 clones. Specimen: peripheral blood mononuclear cells. Source of these receptors: a person between 18 and 75 years old in good health.

This clone has ten or more counts. The read ends 3 residues early relative to the CDR3; the germline J gene fills the gap. The chain is built from TRBV6-1 and TRBJ1-5; D remains unclear. The CDR3 is 11 residues long. Trimming stripped 2 bases from V and 9 bases from J, with 5 bases between. The germline V gene encodes CDR1 MNHNS and CDR2 SASEGT. CDR3 region: CASSESGPQHF. The CDR3 bases that were read are TGTGCCAGCAGTGAATCAGGGCCC.

The table lists this clone with many counts. The CDR3 extends 3 residues past the end of the read, so its final part is completed from the germline J gene. V and J are TRBV6-2 or TRBV6-3 and TRBJ1-1; D is perhaps TRBD1 (5 bases). Germline CDR1 reads MNHEY; CDR2 reads SVGEGT. The CDR3 extends over 15 amino acids. V lost 6 bases and J 5 bases, leaving 19 bases between the germline ends. The CDR3 sequence is CASRRAGTLVTEAFF. The DNA read from the CDR3 is TGTGCCAGCAGGAGGGCAGGGACTCTTGTAACTGAA.

This clone has more than one count but fewer than ten. The read finishes 3 residues shy of the CDR3 end, and the germline J gene is used to complete it. This chain uses TRBV19 with TRBJ2-4; TRBD1 might be the D (6 bases). This CDR3 has 16 residues. Looked up from germline, CDR1 is LNHDA and CDR2 is SQIVND (reference sequence). The DNA read from the CDR3 is TGTGCCAGTAGTATAGAGGTGGCAGGGGCTAACTATGGT. It yields the protein CASSIEVAGANYG. Given in full, the CDR3 is CASSIEVAGANYGQYF.

Many counts were recorded for this clone. The CDR3 goes on 3 residues after the read ends, and that part is filled in from the germline J gene. V usage is TRBV28 and J usage is TRBJ2-3; 10 bases agree with TRBD2. This CDR3 is 14 amino acids long. Trimming cost V 9 bases and J 2 bases; bases outside gene matches: 5. Germline lookup yields CDR1 MDHEN and CDR2 SYDVKM. The part of the CDR3 DNA that was read is TGTGCCAGTCTCCTAGCGGGGGTCACAGATACG. It yields the protein CASLLAGVTDT. From start to end, the CDR3 is CASLLAGVTDTQYF.

With respect to this clone: This sequence is one base from a far larger clone and is likely a read error. The read terminates 3 residues ahead of where the CDR3 ends, so the germline J gene completes it. This chain connects TRBV19 to TRBJ2-3; 8 positions match TRBD2. Germline CDR1 reads LNHDA; CDR2 reads SQIVND (reference sequence). CDR3 size: 17 residues. The chain's CDR3 is CASNIGLASLRTDTQYF. CDR3 DNA, as far as it was read: TGTGCCAGTAATATAGGACTAGCCTCCCTTCGCACAGATACG.

This clone was recorded at least ten times. The CDR3 goes on 3 residues after the read ends, and that part is filled in from the germline J gene. The rearrangement links TRBV5-1 to TRBJ1-6, with 9 bases lining up with TRBD1. V lost 0 bases to trimming and J lost 5 bases; unmatched junction nucleotides: 0. Germline V gene lookup returns CDR1 SGHRS and CDR2 YFSETQ. This CDR3 is 15 amino acids long. CDR3: CASSLGTGDNSPLHF. Incomplete CDR3 DNA: TGCGCCAGCAGCTTGGGGACAGGGGATAATTCACCC.

This clone was counted ten times or more. The read is 3 residues too short to cover the CDR3 end, so that end is filled in from the germline J gene. The chain has TRBV30 and TRBJ2-1; D ambiguous. Germline V lookup: CDR1 GTSNPN, CDR2 SVGIG (reference sequence). Trimming stripped 0 bases from V and 2 bases from J, with 5 bases between. The CDR3 is 13 residues long. The sequenced part of the CDR3 DNA is TGTGCCTGGAGTGTAACTGCCTACAATGAG. Translating gives CAWSVTAYNE. The whole CDR3 reads CAWSVTAYNEQFF.

This clone was observed at least ten times. From the germline J gene comes the end of the CDR3, since the read stops 3 residues before it. The chain joins TRBV20-1 to TRBJ1-2, with a weak D call TRBD1 (5 bases). Germline-derived CDR1 and CDR2 are DFQATT and SNEGSKA (reference sequence). V was cut by 6 bases and J by 3 bases, with 20 bases left in between. This CDR3 contains 15 residues. The CDR3 loop reads CSAPFSGRDYYGYTF. The DNA read from the CDR3 is TGCAGTGCCCCTTTCTCGGGCAGGGACTACTATGGC.

Many counts were recorded for this clone. The CDR3 extends 3 residues past the end of the read, so its final part is completed from the germline J gene. The chain couples TRBV6-1 to TRBJ1-2; maybe TRBD1 (6 bases). Germline assignment: CDR1 MNHNS and CDR2 SASEGT. This CDR3 is 14 amino acids long. Trimming removed 4 bases from V and 2 bases from J, with 11 bases in between. CDR3 DNA, as far as it was read: TGTGCCAGCAGTGTGAGACAGGCAAACTATGGC. The encoded protein is CASSVRQANYG. The full CDR3 protein is CASSVRQANYGYTF.

This clone was seen more than once but under ten times. CDR3 DNA (partial): TGCGCCAGCAGCTTGAGCCAGGGTCTGGGATATAATTCACCA. Its protein is CASSLSQGLGYNSP. The complete CDR3 reads CASSLSQGLGYNSPLFF. The chain recombines TRBV5-1 with TRBJ1-4; TRBD1 might be the D (5 bases). The CDR3 extends 3 residues past the end of the read, so its final part is completed from the germline J gene. Germline loops: CDR1 SGHRS, CDR2 YFSETQ. CDR3 length equals 17 residues.

This clone was picked up many times. The read ends 3 residues early relative to the CDR3; the germline J gene fills the gap. This rearrangement joins TRBV20-1 to TRBJ1-1; 9 nucleotides line up with TRBD1. The junction had 9 bases not matched to a gene; V was cut back by 6 bases and J by 1 base. This CDR3 spans 15 amino acids. Germline V CDR1 and CDR2: DFQATT, SNEGSKA (reference sequence). The CDR3 DNA, read in part, is TGCAGTGCATATGACAGGGGGGCTCCGAACACTGAA. As protein: CSAYDRGAPNTE. The CDR3 in its entirety is CSAYDRGAPNTEAFF.

This clone was counted ten times or more. The missing CDR3 end, 3 residues past where the read stops, is filled in from the germline J gene. The rearrangement joins TRBV4-1 to TRBJ2-7; D might be TRBD2 (6 bases). Between the trimmed V and J ends, which lost 1 base and 0 bases, there was a span of 16 bases. From germline, CDR1 is MGHRA and CDR2 YSYEKL. The length of the CDR3 is 17 residues. The sequenced CDR3 bases are TGCGCCAGCAGCCAAGTTGGGGGACTGAGGAGCTCCTACGAG. Translation gives CASSQVGGLRSSYE. The entire CDR3 is CASSQVGGLRSSYEQYF.

A word on this clone: The junction shows a germline mismatch at one end, possibly a read error. The sequenced fragment ends 3 residues before the CDR3 boundary, so the rest is inferred from the germline J gene. V gene TRBV7-9 combines with J gene TRBJ1-3; no reliable D call. The CDR3 runs to 15 residues. Germline V gene lookup returns CDR1 SEHNR and CDR2 FQNEAQ (reference sequence). Incomplete CDR3 DNA: TGTGCCAGCAGCTTAGCCGGCCCGACTGGAAACACA. This gives the protein CASSLAGPTGNT. The whole CDR3 sequence is CASSLAGPTGNTIYF.

This clone has only a few counts. The read gets to within 3 residues of the CDR3 end, and the germline J gene fills in the rest. The chain employs TRBV30 and TRBJ1-1; 7 bases map to TRBD1. The CDR3 sequence is 15 residues long. The germline V gene has CDR1 GTSNPN and CDR2 SVGIG (reference sequence). The covered CDR3 bases are TGTGCCTGGAGTGCCCCTCAGGGGGTGGTGGAGACA. It translates to CAWSAPQGVVET. The CDR3, in full, reads CAWSAPQGVVETAFF.

In this sample, this clone turned up many times. Sequencing ends 3 residues short of the CDR3 end; the germline J gene provides the rest. V usage is TRBV4-2 and J usage is TRBJ1-2, with D possibly being TRBD1 (6 bases). The CDR3 is 15 residues long. The germline CDR1 and CDR2 sequences are LGHNA and YNFKEQ. V gave up 4 bases and J gave up 5 bases, with 17 bases separating them. CDR3 DNA (partial): TGTGCCAGCAGCCGGAATCGACAGGAAAAATATGGC. As protein: CASSRNRQEKYG. The CDR3 in its entirety is CASSRNRQEKYGYTF.

This clone appeared many times. The read falls 3 residues short of the CDR3 end, and the missing part is taken from the germline J gene. V usage is TRBV20-1 and J usage is TRBJ2-2; 10 nucleotides align to TRBD1. Germline CDR1 DFQATT, CDR2 SNEGSKA (reference sequence). V dropped 3 bases and J dropped 5; count of bases not matched to a gene: 6. The CDR3 consists of 15 residues. The covered CDR3 bases are TGCAGTGCTAGTCCCGGACAGGGGGGAACCGGGGAG. Its translation is CSASPGQGGTGE. The entire CDR3 protein is CSASPGQGGTGELFF.

This clone has ten or more counts. Incomplete CDR3 DNA: TGTGCCAGCAGCTTCCGGGACAGCCCCTACGAG. Its translation: CASSFRDSPYE. The CDR3 in full is CASSFRDSPYEQYF. The V and J genes are TRBV5-4 and TRBJ2-7, with 7 nucleotides matching TRBD1. Read data end 3 residues before the CDR3 end; the end is taken from the germline J gene. Germline CDR1 and CDR2: SGHNT and YYREEE (reference sequence). The CDR3 length is 14 residues. V shed 2 bases, J shed 2 bases, and the junction held 4 bases outside the gene matches.

There are many counts of this clone. The read comes to an end 3 residues before the CDR3 does, leaving the germline J gene to fill in the end. The chain uses TRBV20-1 and TRBJ2-2, with TRBD1 identical over 8 bases. The ends lost 6 bases at V and 5 bases at J; junction bases unmatched: 5. Looked up from germline, CDR1 is DFQATT and CDR2 is SNEGSKA (reference sequence). The CDR3 runs 13 residues. CDR3 bases read: TGCAGTGCGGGACGACAGGGGACCGGGGAG. Its translation is CSAGRQGTGE. The whole CDR3 sequence is CSAGRQGTGELFF.

This clone was seen many times. The sequence runs out 3 residues before the end of the CDR3; the remainder is reconstructed from the germline J gene. The chain employs TRBV19 and TRBJ2-6; possibly TRBD2 for D (6 bases). This CDR3 has 17 residues. Germline V CDR1 and CDR2: LNHDA, SQIVND (reference sequence). V lost 3 bases to trimming and J lost 0 bases, with 12 bases between them. The CDR3 loop reads CASSIAGTPSGANVLTF. The CDR3 DNA, read in part, is TGTGCCAGTAGTATCGCGGGGACCCCCTCTGGGGCCAACGTC.

This clone was detected ten times or more. Read sequence stops 3 residues before the CDR3 end, and the germline J gene provides the missing end. The gene calls are TRBV20-1 and TRBJ2-4; perhaps TRBD1 as D (6 bases). The CDR3 extends over 20 amino acids. Trimming took 3 bases from V and 0 from J, leaving 27 bases between them. CDR1 DFQATT and CDR2 SNEGSKA come from the germline V gene (reference sequence). This chain's CDR3 is CSASIYRGPTGPRAKNIQYF. The DNA read from the CDR3 is TGCAGTGCTAGTATTTATAGGGGCCCTACAGGGCCTCGAGCCAAAAACATT.

In this sample, this clone turned up many times. The CDR3 goes on 3 residues after the read ends, and that part is filled in from the germline J gene. The V gene is TRBV2, the J gene TRBJ1-5, with D tentatively TRBD1 (5 bases). This CDR3 region has 12 residues. Germline V lookup: CDR1 SNHLY, CDR2 FYNNEI. Deletions cut 4 bases from V and 4 bases from J, with 5 bases between. CDR3: CASSAGNQPQHF. The CDR3 DNA, read in part, is TGTGCCAGCAGTGCAGGGAATCAGCCC.

This clone was seen ten or more times. The CDR3 goes on 3 residues after the read ends, and that part is filled in from the germline J gene. The gene calls are TRBV20-1 and TRBJ2-7, with D possibly being TRBD1 (6 bases). The germline V gene has CDR1 DFQATT and CDR2 SNEGSKA (reference sequence). This CDR3 region has 16 residues. Trimming cost V 4 bases and J 2 bases, with 21 bases left between them. The CDR3 bases that were read are TGCAGTGCTATTGAATTGACAGGCACGGCACCCTACGAG. Its translation is CSAIELTGTAPYE. The whole CDR3 sequence reads CSAIELTGTAPYEQYF.

At least ten counts were recorded for this clone. The read ends 3 residues shy of where the CDR3 ends; the end is completed using the germline J gene. The chain employs TRBV5-6 and TRBJ2-1; TRBD1 agrees at 8 bases. V lost 0 bases, J lost 4 bases, and 0 bases stayed unmatched. CDR1 and CDR2 from the germline V gene are SGHDT and YYEEEE. The length of the CDR3 is 14 residues. The part of the CDR3 DNA that was read is TGTGCCAGCAGCTTGGGGACAGGGTACAATGAG. Its protein is CASSLGTGYNE. The entire CDR3 reads CASSLGTGYNEQFF.

This clone showed up many times. CDR3 amino acids: CASSPRGGNEKLFF. CDR3 DNA, as far as it was read: TGTGCCAGCTCACCGAGGGGGGGGAATGAAAAA. The rearrangement links TRBV18 to TRBJ1-4, with D tentatively TRBD1 (6 bases). The read is 3 residues too short to cover the CDR3 end, so that end is filled in from the germline J gene. Per germline, CDR1 KGHSH and CDR2 LQKENI. V dropped 3 bases and J dropped 5 bases, with 10 bases sitting between them. The CDR3 extends over 14 amino acids.

This clone has ten or more counts. The read stops 3 residues short of the end of the CDR3; the missing end is completed from the germline J gene. The chain carries TRBV29-1 and TRBJ2-4; tentative D call: TRBD1 (6 bases). Germline V gene lookup returns CDR1 SQVTM and CDR2 ANQGSEA. V gave up 7 bases and J gave up 0 bases, with 16 bases separating them. There are 15 residues in the CDR3. The CDR3 is CSAQWGHLAKNIQYF. CDR3 bases read: TGCAGCGCCCAATGGGGACACTTAGCCAAAAACATT.

This clone was seen ten or more times. The read falls 3 residues short of the CDR3 end, and the missing part is taken from the germline J gene. The V and J genes are TRBV30 and TRBJ2-5; 8 positions match TRBD2. Germline values: CDR1 GTSNPN, CDR2 SVGIG (reference sequence). This CDR3 is built from 16 residues. V shed 1 base, J shed 4 bases, and the junction held 11 bases outside the gene matches. CDR3 in amino acids: CAWSAPSGGPRETQYF. Incomplete CDR3 DNA: TGTGCCTGGAGTGCCCCTTCGGGGGGGCCGCGAGAGACC.

The table lists this clone with many counts. The CDR3 spells CASSFWDTTDTQYF. The CDR3 DNA, read in part, is TGCGCCAGCAGCTTTTGGGACACCACAGATACG. This sequence joins TRBV5-1 and TRBJ2-3; the D gene is possibly TRBD1 (6 bases). Read coverage stops 3 residues before the CDR3 terminus; the germline J gene supplies the remainder. Germline CDR1 is SGHRS and CDR2 is YFSETQ. This CDR3 region has 14 residues. V was cut by 2 bases and J by 2 bases, with 9 bases left in between.

This clone was detected ten times or more. The read finishes 3 residues shy of the CDR3 end, and the germline J gene is used to complete it. This sequence joins TRBV30 and TRBJ1-3; D not resolved. Trimming left V 0 bases short and J 2 bases short, with 11 bases between. CDR1 and CDR2 from the germline V gene are GTSNPN and SVGIG (reference sequence). There are 15 residues in the CDR3. The CDR3 region is CAWSVRVHAGNTIYF. CDR3 bases read: TGTGCCTGGAGTGTTAGGGTCCACGCTGGAAACACC.

The sample holds a few counts of this clone. CDR3 DNA (partial): TGTGCCGGACTGACGGGACAGGGCAATTCACCA. It encodes CAGLTGQGNSP. In full, the CDR3 is CAGLTGQGNSPLFF. The chain joins TRBV2 to TRBJ1-4, with TRBD1 matching 9 bases. The read terminates 3 residues ahead of where the CDR3 ends, so the germline J gene completes it. Germline assignment: CDR1 SNHLY and CDR2 FYNNEI. The CDR3 runs to 14 residues. Full variable domain (remainder filled in from reference TRBV2 and TRBJ1-4): EPEVTQTPSHQVTQMGQEVILRCVPISNHLYFYWYRQILGQKVEFLVSFYNNEISEKSEIFDDQFSVERPDGSNFTLKIRSTKLEDSAMYFCAGLTGQGNSPLFFGSGTQLSVL.

This clone was observed at least ten times. The read finishes 3 residues shy of the CDR3 end, and the germline J gene is used to complete it. This chain links TRBV19 with TRBJ1-5; 7 nucleotides match TRBD1. Trimming took 5 bases from V and 4 from J; bases not matched to a gene: 8. Germline CDR1 is LNHDA and CDR2 is SQIVND (reference sequence). CDR3 length: 15 residues. Incomplete CDR3 DNA: TGTGCCAGTAGTCCATGGGACAGTAGGAATCAGCCC. Translated: CASSPWDSRNQP. The entire CDR3 is CASSPWDSRNQPQHF. The complete variable domain, with remaining parts taken from reference TRBV19 and TRBJ1-5, reads DGGITQSPKYLFRKEGQNVTLSCEQNLNHDAMYWYRQDPGQGLRLIYYSQIVNDFQKGDIAEGYSVSREKKESFPLTVTSAQKNPTAFYLCASSPWDSRNQPQHFGDGTRLSIL.

This clone was recorded many times. The sequenced fragment ends 3 residues before the CDR3 boundary, so the rest is inferred from the germline J gene. The V and J genes are TRBV6-2 or TRBV6-3 and TRBJ1-4; TRBD1 aligns across 8 bases. Per the germline V gene, CDR1 is MNHEY and CDR2 is SVGEGT. The CDR3 consists of 16 residues. Unmatched junction bases numbered 7, after V lost 2 bases and J lost 5 bases. The CDR3: CASSYGWQGANEKLFF. Incomplete CDR3 DNA: TGTGCCAGCAGTTACGGTTGGCAGGGGGCCAATGAAAAA.

Only a few counts were recorded for this clone. The read is 3 residues too short to cover the CDR3 end, so that end is filled in from the germline J gene. The V and J genes are TRBV5-1 and TRBJ2-3, with TRBD2 matching over 10 bases. This CDR3 has 15 residues. Germline loops: CDR1 SGHRS, CDR2 YFSETQ. Trimming at V came to 6 bases and at J to 2 bases, leaving 6 bases not matched to a gene. This CDR3 is CASNQRGGPTDTQYF. The sequenced CDR3 bases are TGCGCCAGCAATCAGCGGGGGGGCCCCACAGATACG.